These 28 T cell receptor beta chains were all obtained from the same sample, sequenced in a study of shared clonotypes between healthy human individuals. Here immunoSEQ multiplex PCR was the method, and the copy in TCRdb shows in-frame clones only, minus some. The sample has 300,000 or so clones, around 74% seen once. The specimen sequenced was memory CD4+ T cells sorted from blood. Subset given: CD45RA-negative fraction. These receptor sequences come from a man aged 30 to 45 in good health.

The chain combines TRBV5-1 with TRBJ2-7; possible D gene TRBD1, 6 bases. This CDR3 spans 13 amino acids. The V and J ends lost 7 bases and 2 bases respectively, with 13 bases between them. Germline lookup yields CDR1 SGHRS and CDR2 YFSETQ. This CDR3 is CASGTGSPYEQYF. CDR3 nucleotides: TGCGCCAGCGGAACAGGGTCCCCCTACGAGCAGTACTTC.

The chain joins TRBV5-6 to TRBJ2-1, with 7 bases matching TRBD1. The germline V gene encodes CDR1 SGHDT and CDR2 YYEEEE. The CDR3 has 15 residues. With 2 bases clipped from V and 7 bases from J, the junction kept 9 bases outside the gene matches. In nucleotides, the CDR3 is TGTGCCAGCAGCTTCAGGGGGTTAGGTGTAAATGAGCAGTTCTTC. It encodes CASSFRGLGVNEQFF.

The V and J genes are TRBV6-6 and TRBJ2-7; no clear D. Trimming removed 2 bases from V and 4 bases from J, with 3 bases in between. Germline loops: CDR1 MNHNY, CDR2 SVGAGI (reference sequence). There are 11 residues in the CDR3. The CDR3 DNA reads as TGTGCCAGCAGTTACCGGTACGAGCAGTACTTC. It yields the protein CASSYRYEQYF.

With regard to this clone: Within the sample, other DNA sequences also encode this same CDR3. The chain has TRBV25-1 and TRBJ2-7, with D maybe TRBD1 (5 bases). The CDR3 has 15 residues. Germline CDR1 MGHDK, CDR2 SYGVNS. The V end lost 5 bases, the J end lost 1 base, and 15 bases lay between the germline ends. The CDR3 nucleotides read TGTGCCAGCAGTCGCCAGGGCCCTGGGTCCTACGAGCAGTACTTC. It encodes CASSRQGPGSYEQYF.

CDR3 loop: CATKKSSGANFTAKNIQYF. In nucleotides, the CDR3 is TGTGCCACCAAAAAGTCTAGCGGGGCGAACTTTACCGCCAAAAACATTCAGTACTTC. The chain recombines TRBV10-3 with TRBJ2-4, with 9 bases aligning to TRBD2. Germline values: CDR1 ENHRY, CDR2 SYGVKD. The V and J ends lost 10 bases and 1 base, in that order; junction bases with no gene match: 20. The CDR3 contains 19 residues.

Concerning this clone itself: The same CDR3 arises from other DNA sequences in this sample as well. The chain carries TRBV5-1 and TRBJ2-3; 7 bases fit TRBD2. This CDR3 spans 15 amino acids. V lost 0 bases, J lost 1 base, and 2 bases stayed unmatched. The V gene's germline CDR1 is SGHRS and CDR2 YFSETQ. The CDR3 sequence: CASSLEGRGTDTQYF. CDR3 nucleotide sequence: TGCGCCAGCAGCTTGGAGGGGAGGGGCACAGATACGCAGTATTTT.

The chain couples TRBV5-1 to TRBJ2-6; D remains ambiguous. This CDR3 spans 16 amino acids. Trimming pared 0 bases from V and 1 base from J, leaving 8 bases between. The germline V gene has CDR1 SGHRS and CDR2 YFSETQ. The CDR3 loop reads CASSLELASGANVLTF. In nucleotides, the CDR3 is TGCGCCAGCAGCTTGGAGTTGGCGTCTGGGGCCAACGTCCTGACTTTC.

CDR3 loop: CASSQGASSTDTQYF. The CDR3 nucleotides read TGTGCCAGCAGCCAGGGGGCCAGTAGCACAGATACGCAGTATTTT. The J gene is TRBJ2-3, the V gene TRBV5-4; 8 nucleotides align to TRBD1. Germline CDR1 and CDR2: SGHNT and YYREEE (reference sequence). The CDR3 covers 15 residues. V gave up 4 bases and J gave up 0 bases; unmatched junction bases: 4.

This clone turned up a few times. The J gene is TRBJ2-7, the V gene TRBV6-1, with unresolved D. The CDR3 sequence is 12 residues long. In germline, CDR1 is MNHNS, CDR2 SASEGT. V was shortened by 6 bases and J by 1 base, with 7 bases between the two germline ends. The CDR3: CASSLISYEQYF. The CDR3 DNA follows: TGTGCCAGCAGCCTCATTTCCTACGAGCAGTACTTC.

The chain uses TRBV28 and TRBJ2-1, with TRBD2 matching over 10 bases. The CDR3 has 15 residues. The ends lost 1 base at V and 7 bases at J; junction bases unmatched: 4. The V gene's germline CDR1 is MDHEN and CDR2 SYDVKM. The CDR3 loop is CASSLSASGSNEQFF. The CDR3 bases are TGTGCCAGCAGTTTATCGGCTAGCGGGAGTAATGAGCAGTTCTTC.

This chain joins TRBV4-1 and TRBJ1-5; unclear D gene. The length of the CDR3 is 15 residues. CDR1 and CDR2 (germline): MGHRA, YSYEKL. The V gene lost 5 bases and the J gene lost 4 bases, with 15 bases spanning the gap. This CDR3 is CASSFGPSPNQPQHF. CDR3 DNA sequence: TGCGCCAGCAGCTTTGGACCCTCCCCGAATCAGCCCCAGCATTTT.

The chain joins TRBV18 to TRBJ2-2; 11 nucleotides line up with TRBD2. J lost 3 bases, V lost 3 bases, and 6 bases had no gene match. Germline CDR1 KGHSH, CDR2 LQKENI. CDR3 length: 17 amino acids. The CDR3 coding sequence is TGTGCCAGCTCACCTTATAAACTAGCGGGAGACACCGGGGAGCTGTTTTTT. Translating it yields CASSPYKLAGDTGELFF.

Comments on this clone: Germline and junction disagree at one end, which may indicate a read error. The gene calls are TRBV10-3 and TRBJ2-1; a weak D match, TRBD1 (6 bases). Germline CDR1 reads ENHRY; CDR2 reads SYGVKD. This CDR3 is 13 amino acids long. The CDR3 DNA reads as TGTGCCATCACTCCGGACAGCTACGATGAGCAGTTCTTC. This codes for CAITPDSYDEQFF.

The V and J genes are TRBV30 and TRBJ2-7, with 7 positions matching TRBD2. CDR3 length: 13 amino acids. Germline trimming cut 7 bases from V and 1 base from J; bases unmatched to any gene: 7. Germline loops: CDR1 GTSNPN, CDR2 SVGIG (reference sequence). CDR3 in amino acids: CAFRPGGSYEQYF. In DNA, the CDR3 is TGTGCCTTCCGACCGGGGGGTTCCTACGAGCAGTACTTC.

The chain is built from TRBV10-1 and TRBJ2-7; no definite D call. From germline, CDR1 is WNHNN and CDR2 SYGVQD (reference sequence). This CDR3 comprises 14 residues. Between the trimmed V and J ends, which lost 5 bases and 1 base, there was a span of 12 bases. The CDR3 DNA follows: TGCGCCAGCAGTCCGGCGATTATATCCTACGAGCAGTACTTC. Protein sequence: CASSPAIISYEQYF.

V usage is TRBV6-1 and J usage is TRBJ2-3, with D unclear. This CDR3 is built from 13 residues. V lost 5 bases, J lost 2 bases, and 8 bases lay in between. CDR1 and CDR2 from the germline V gene are MNHNS and SASEGT. CDR3 sequence reads: CASSPIPTDTQYF. DNA of the CDR3: TGTGCCAGCAGTCCTATTCCCACAGATACGCAGTATTTT.

The chain combines TRBV19 with TRBJ2-6; D might be TRBD1 or TRBD2, each matching 6 bases. CDR1 is LNHDA, CDR2 SQIVND, per germline (reference sequence). The CDR3 is made up of 16 amino acids. With 1 base removed from V and 2 bases from J, the gap between germline ends came to 9 bases. CDR3 region: CASSIVEGAGANVLTF. CDR3 coding DNA: TGTGCCAGTAGTATAGTGGAGGGGGCTGGGGCCAACGTCCTGACTTTC.

V is TRBV2 and J is TRBJ2-3; 11 bases are a match to TRBD2. Germline CDR1 SNHLY, CDR2 FYNNEI. The CDR3 sequence is 14 residues long. V shed 6 bases and J 4 bases; nucleotides not matched to a gene: 3. DNA of the CDR3: TGTGCCAGCAGCAGACTAGCGGGGTCAGATACGCAGTATTTT. Protein: CASSRLAGSDTQYF.

This clone was found once. Here the CDR3 DNA reads TGTGCCAGCAGTGAAATAGCGGGAGCGCCCGGGGAGCTGTTTTTT. Amino acid sequence: CASSEIAGAPGELFF. V gene TRBV6-1 combines with J gene TRBJ2-2; 9 bases map to TRBD2. V lost 2 bases, J lost 6 bases, and 4 bases stayed unmatched. The CDR3 runs to 15 residues. The germline V gene has CDR1 MNHNS and CDR2 SASEGT.

The CDR3 here is CAISRTGGGYEQYF. CDR3 coding DNA: TGTGCCATCAGCCGGACAGGGGGCGGGTACGAGCAGTACTTC. The chain carries TRBV10-3 and TRBJ2-7; 11 bases fit TRBD1. Germline CDR1 ENHRY, CDR2 SYGVKD. This CDR3 is 14 amino acids long. V shed 6 bases and J 4 bases; nucleotides not matched to a gene: 5.

The rearrangement links TRBV12-5 to TRBJ2-5, with 9 bases identical to TRBD2. CDR1 is LGHNT and CDR2 is FRNRAP in the germline V gene. CDR3 length: 15 amino acids. Losses at the gene ends were 5 bases for V and 5 bases for J; bases not matched to a gene: 9. CDR3 sequence reads: CASGPGVAGAETQYF. DNA of the CDR3: TGTGCTAGTGGTCCCGGGGTAGCGGGAGCGGAGACCCAGTACTTC.

This clone appeared a single time. Other DNA sequences from this sample encode an identical CDR3 as well. V is TRBV5-1 and J is TRBJ2-7; D unresolved. The CDR3 is 12 amino acids. CDR1 and CDR2 from the germline V gene are SGHRS and YFSETQ. V lost 0 bases to trimming and J lost 2 bases, with 3 bases between them. The CDR3 DNA reads TGCGCCAGCAGCTTGGACGCCTACGAGCAGTACTTC. It is translated as CASSLDAYEQYF. The full variable domain, rest sourced from reference TRBV5-1 and TRBJ2-7, is KAGVTQTPRYLIKTRGQQVTLSCSPISGHRSVSWYQQTPGQGLQFLFEYFSETQRNKGNFPGRFSGRQFSNSRSEMNVSTLELGDSALYLCASSLDAYEQYFGPGTRLTVT.

This clone was detected a few times. The chain is built from TRBV7-2 and TRBJ2-3, with D possibly TRBD2 on 5 matching bases. The germline gives CDR1 SGHTA, CDR2 FQGNSA. Trimming left V 3 bases short and J 4 bases short, with 11 bases between. The length of the CDR3 is 14 residues. DNA of the CDR3: TGTGCCAGCAGCTTTGAGGGTCTTTCAGATACGCAGTATTTT. Translating it yields CASSFEGLSDTQYF.

The CDR3 loop reads CASSQAPRTSLNNEQFF. The CDR3 nucleotides are TGTGCCAGCAGCCAAGCCCCCCGGACTAGCCTAAACAATGAGCAGTTCTTC. The V call is TRBV4-2, the J call TRBJ2-1; 8 nucleotides agree with TRBD2. The V gene end was trimmed by 1 base and the J gene end by 5 bases; junction bases not matched to a gene: 10. The CDR3 is 17 residues long. The germline CDR1 and CDR2 sequences are LGHNA and YNFKEQ.

The chain has TRBV27 and TRBJ2-7; D not certain. The CDR3 runs 13 residues. V shed 5 bases and J shed 0 bases, with 8 bases lying between them. The V gene's germline CDR1 is MNHEY and CDR2 SMNVEV (reference sequence). CDR3 in DNA: TGTGCCAGCAGTCGGGTGGGCTCCTACGAGCAGTACTTC. Translating gives CASSRVGSYEQYF.

At least ten counts were recorded for this clone. As DNA, the CDR3 is TGTGCCTCTAGACTAGCGGGAGTTATGTACGAGCAGTACTTC. Encoded protein: CASRLAGVMYEQYF. The chain links TRBV7-2 to TRBJ2-7, with TRBD2 identical over 12 bases. V shed 11 bases and J 4 bases; nucleotides not matched to a gene: 9. Germline V lookup: CDR1 SGHTA, CDR2 FQGNSA. The CDR3 runs to 14 residues.

V and J are TRBV7-9 and TRBJ1-1; D call uncertain. Trimming shortened V by 1 base and J by 7 bases, and 10 bases separated the two germline ends. Germline V CDR1 and CDR2: SEHNR, FQNEAQ (reference sequence). This CDR3 is 13 amino acids long. DNA of the CDR3: TGTGCCAGCAGCTTAGAGTGGCAGGTTGAAGCTTTCTTT. Translated: CASSLEWQVEAFF.

The V call is TRBV30, the J call TRBJ2-2, with D tentatively TRBD1 (6 bases). Trimming took off 0 bases at V and 5 bases at J, with 7 bases between the two ends. From germline, CDR1 is GTSNPN and CDR2 SVGIG (reference sequence). The CDR3 has 13 amino acids. CDR3 amino acids: CAWSVTGTGELFF. In DNA form, the CDR3 reads TGTGCCTGGAGTGTAACAGGGACCGGGGAGCTGTTTTTT.